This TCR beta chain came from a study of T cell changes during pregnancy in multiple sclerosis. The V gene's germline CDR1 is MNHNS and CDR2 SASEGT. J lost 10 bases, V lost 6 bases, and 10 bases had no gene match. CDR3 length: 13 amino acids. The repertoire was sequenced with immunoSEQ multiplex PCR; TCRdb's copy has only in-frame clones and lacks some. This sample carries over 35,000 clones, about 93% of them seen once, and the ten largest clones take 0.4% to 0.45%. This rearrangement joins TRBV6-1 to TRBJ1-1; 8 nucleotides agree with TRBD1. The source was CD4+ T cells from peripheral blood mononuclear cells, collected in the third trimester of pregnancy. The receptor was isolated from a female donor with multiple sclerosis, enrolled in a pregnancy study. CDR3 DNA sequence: TGTGCCAGCAGCGGACAGGGACGTGTTGGAGCTTTCTTT. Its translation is CASSGQGRVGAFF.